This T cell receptor beta chain was captured by sequencing in a study of T cell changes during pregnancy in multiple sclerosis. The CDR3 covers 16 residues. Per the germline V gene, CDR1 is MGHDK and CDR2 is SYGVNS. The ends lost 1 base at V and 3 bases at J; junction bases unmatched: 6. Sequenced by immunoSEQ multiplex PCR; TCRdb stores in-frame clones only, minus some. The data show 55,000 to 70,000 clones, with over 90% seen just once and just under 0.3% held by the top ten. V gene TRBV25-1 combines with J gene TRBJ2-3, with 8 bases lining up with TRBD1. The specimen was CD4+ T cells from peripheral blood mononuclear cells, collected after pregnancy. This receptor was identified in a female donor with multiple sclerosis, enrolled in a pregnancy study. CDR3 DNA: TGTGCCAGCAGTGAATGGGGCAGGGGGCAGACAGATACGCAGTATTTT. Protein product: CASSEWGRGQTDTQYF.